This TCR beta chain is drawn from a study of radiation and T cells in renal cell carcinoma. Study-wide results and caveats: Top tumor clonotypes rose in blood 2 weeks post-radiation, then contracted.

There are a few counts of this clone. Its specificity is unknown. Time point specified: blood 2 weeks post-SBRT. Stated treatment: 15 Gy SBRT to primary tumor, nephrectomy 4 weeks later. Serial blood draws occurred at baseline and 2 and 4 weeks post-SBRT. The CDR3 consists of 14 residues. V was shortened by 6 bases and J by 2 bases, with 13 bases between the two germline ends. Germline loops: CDR1 MGHDK, CDR2 SYGVNS. The assay was immunoSEQ multiplex PCR, and TCRdb's table has in-frame clones only and misses some. Of 100,000 to 150,000 clones in the sample, 70% to 90% are singletons; the top ten hold more than 5%.

This specimen consisted of blood, obtained from a patient whose treatment included radiotherapy and nephrectomy. The chain uses TRBV25-1 and TRBJ1-1; D may be TRBD1 (5 bases). The sequence was collected from an older woman with renal cell carcinoma. CDR3 nucleotide sequence: TGTGCCAGCAGCCTCGGGGCCGCTAACACTGAAGCTTTCTTT. The encoded protein is CASSLGAANTEAFF.